This T cell receptor beta chain was sequenced during a study of regulatory T cells in long-lasting Graves disease. The germline V gene encodes CDR1 LNHDA and CDR2 SQIVND (reference sequence). V was cut by 8 bases and J by 10 bases, with 15 bases left in between. CDR3 length: 12 residues. Stated time point: newly diagnosed GD, antithyroid drugs for less than 3 months. RNA from PBMCs was the source of the TCR library. Overall study results and limits: Newly diagnosed disease favored TRBV20-1 and TRBJ2-1 over persistent disease.

Arm-PCR with iRepertoire HTBI primers amplified the CDR3 regions for these TCR beta libraries. TCRdb used MiXCR to reprocess the multiplex PCR reads, holding one entry per CDR3 protein. This sample carries under 500,000 distinct CDR3 sequences, about 15% of them seen once, and the ten largest clones take about 10%. Details on this clonotype: As yet, its antigen is unknown.

The same specimen was also included in a second study, on T cells in Graves' hyperthyroidism and ophthalmopathy.

Sample: peripheral blood mononuclear cells (PBMCs), taken at new diagnosis, from a patient treated with antithyroid drugs. The genes are TRBV19 and TRBJ2-1; the D gene could be TRBD1 or TRBD2 (6 bases each). This clonotype was sampled from a woman aged 25 to 45 with Graves disease. This CDR3 reads CASEGDWLEQFF. The DNA of the CDR3 is TGTGCCAGTGAGGGGGACTGGCTCGAGCAGTTCTTC.